This TCR beta chain was sequenced in a study of identical twins. A universal primer site was incorporated via template switching, and the cDNA contained unique molecular identifiers. A single record per CDR3 protein comes from TCRdb applying MiXCR to the 5' RACE reads. The table lists around 95,000 distinct CDR3 sequences, about 5.6% of them singletons. CDR3 length: 14 residues. Germline CDR1 reads SNHLY; CDR2 reads FYNNEI. J gave up 5 bases and V 7 bases, and 8 bases lay outside the gene matches. As for this clonotype: Its target is unknown.

The study, taken as a whole, reports: High-abundance cord blood beta clonotypes had fewer insertions; memory repertoires showed none. Rather than following the same donors, the conclusions depended on cross-sectional statistical analysis.

The chain recombines TRBV2 with TRBJ1-5, with TRBD1 matching 7 bases. The specimen was memory T cells sorted from blood. This clonotype originated in a woman in her 50s in good health. CDR3 sequence reads: CASKLQGWDQPQHF. The CDR3 DNA sequence: TGTGCCAGCAAGCTACAGGGGTGGGATCAGCCCCAGCATTTT. The whole variable domain, remainder taken from reference TRBV2 and TRBJ1-5, is EPEVTQTPSHQVTQMGQEVILRCVPISNHLYFYWYRQILGQKVEFLVSFYNNEISEKSEIFDDQFSVERPDGSNFTLKIRSTKLEDSAMYFCASKLQGWDQPQHFGDGTRLSIL.